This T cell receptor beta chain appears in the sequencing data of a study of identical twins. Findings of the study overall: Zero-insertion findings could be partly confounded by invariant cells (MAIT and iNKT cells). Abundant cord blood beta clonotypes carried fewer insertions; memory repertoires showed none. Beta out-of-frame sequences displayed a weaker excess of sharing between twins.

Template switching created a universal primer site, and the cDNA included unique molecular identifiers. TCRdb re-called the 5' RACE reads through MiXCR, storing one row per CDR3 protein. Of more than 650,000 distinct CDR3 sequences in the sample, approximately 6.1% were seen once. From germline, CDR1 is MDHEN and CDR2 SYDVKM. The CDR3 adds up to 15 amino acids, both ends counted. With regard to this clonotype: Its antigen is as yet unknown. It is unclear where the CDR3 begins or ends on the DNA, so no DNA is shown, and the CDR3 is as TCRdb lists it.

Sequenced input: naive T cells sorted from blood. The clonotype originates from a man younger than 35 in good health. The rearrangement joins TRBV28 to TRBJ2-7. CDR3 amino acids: CASSFLETSSAEQYF.